This T cell receptor (beta chain) was identified during a study of cytomegalovirus exposure and HLA in healthy donors. This CDR3 is 16 amino acids long. Germline V gene data show CDR1 as SGHTA and CDR2 as FQGNSA. The V gene end was trimmed by 2 bases and the J gene end by 10 bases; junction bases not matched to a gene: 10. Despite likely unrecorded immune exposures, the donors were nominally healthy at the time of sampling. Note on this clone: Its antigen is as yet unknown.

Both 60 Vbeta primers and 13 Jbeta primers went into the PCR. Only in-frame clones appear in the TCRdb table, and some are missing; sequencing was by immunoSEQ multiplex PCR. The sample comprises 130,000 or so clones, roughly 75% of which are singletons, and about 3.1% rests with the top ten. General study findings and limits: Some TCR beta chains (approximately 180 of them) were listed as cytomegalovirus-associated. Analysis was performed later, and it showed HLA-associated TCR beta chains to be more clonally expanded than equally common others.

The sequencing input was PBMCs. The chain carries TRBV7-2 and TRBJ2-3; the match to TRBD2 covers 12 bases. The TCR comes from a man in his forties in good health and CMV-seronegative. The CDR3 sequence is CASSLSSGGAGRAQYF. As DNA, the CDR3 is TGTGCCAGCAGCTTATCTAGCGGGGGGGCCGGTCGCGCGCAGTATTTT.